Below, one TCR beta chain is given with its context. Its antigen is undetermined. One end of the junction varies from germline; a read error may be responsible. The sample is drawn from a study of blood T cells in healthy people across ages. Study conclusions and caveats: Observed TCR beta diversity showed a strong correlation with the percentage of naive T cells as measured by flow cytometry.

The CDR3 extends over 14 amino acids. A J-beta primer mix and a sample-barcoded 5' primer were used in a second PCR of roughly 6 to 11 cycles. TCRdb reprocessed the 5' RACE reads with MiXCR, giving one entry per CDR3 protein. The profile covers 700,000 or so distinct CDR3 sequences, with roughly 41% appearing a single time and around 30% taken by the ten largest. The receptor was derived from a man older than 75 in good health. Sample: blood. J is TRBJ1-6 and V is TRBV12-3 or TRBV12-4; perhaps TRBD1 as D (5 bases). The CDR3 bases are TGTGCCAGCAGTATACAGGATCTTAATTCACTCCTCCACTTT. Protein product: CASSIQDLNSLLHF.